This T cell receptor beta chain was identified during a study of PD-1 blockade in classical Hodgkin lymphoma (dated by TCRdb to about 2020). Regarding the research as a whole: Nivolumab dosing was 3 mg/kg intravenously every 2 weeks, continuing until either disease progression or unacceptable toxicity. The study used TCR beta sequencing and CyTOF to define a peripheral blood immune signature of response to PD-1 blockade in classical Hodgkin lymphoma. What the study reported, not specific to this receptor: Lower diversity was seen in patients whose nivolumab began less than 1 year after ASCT, and these patients were left out of later analyses so that immune reconstitution would not confound the results. A significant rise by C4D1 was seen in CD4+ but not CD8+ TCR diversity (p=0.0027 vs p=0.16), with the rise being most apparent in complete responders (p=0.02). The study was limited to a single clinical trial cohort, and causes of repertoire differences, possibly disease activity or prior therapy, remained undefined. Baseline TCR diversity was reported to be lower in newly diagnosed patients than in healthy donors and to be lower still in relapsed/refractory patients. Among trial patients, those achieving complete response had baseline diversity similar to that of newly diagnosed patients, while diversity was significantly lower in partial responders and progressors.

Spanning cysteine to phenylalanine, the CDR3 consists of 12 amino acids. Only the CDR3 DNA stays, 36 bases, in frame from base 1. V is cut by 8 bases and J by 3 bases, and the space between the germline ends is 11 bases. The time point label on this specimen signifies: cycle 4 day 1 (C4D1), after 6 weeks of nivolumab. Every trial patient had relapsed following autologous stem cell transplantation, and prior brentuximab vedotin exposure was what differed among cohorts A, B and C. A total of about 51 patients with relapsed/refractory classical Hodgkin lymphoma made up the trial cohort, and each patient's best overall response was complete response, partial response or progressive disease. Trial patients were treated with single-agent nivolumab in the multi-cohort phase II CheckMate 205 trial. An independent review committee assessed best overall response by applying the 2007 International Working Group response criteria. Trial PBMCs were collected just before the start of nivolumab (C1D1) and during therapy at cycle 2 day 1 and cycle 4 day 1. Peripheral blood was collected in 8 mL Vacutainer Cell Preparation Tubes, from which PBMCs were isolated by centrifugation and then cryopreserved.

On this clone itself: Which antigen it targets is not known. The record has no base qualities; no much larger clone is one base away.

Genomic DNA was isolated using the Qiagen DNeasy kit from unsorted PBMCs as well as from negatively selected CD4+ and CD8+ fractions. TCR beta CDR3 regions were subjected to amplification by immunoSEQ multiplex PCR with primers that anneal to V and J segments. Amplification bias was minimized using a synthetic immune receptor repertoire, and residual bias was removed computationally after sequencing. In the authors' own workflow: Custom Python scripts were used to quantify repertoire diversity as the Shannon entropy index. Unsorted, CD4+ and CD8+ repertoires were examined separately, except in combined analyses, for which CD4+ and CD8+ sequences were merged in silico. Clonal expansion was defined as a frequency increase of at least 2-fold after treatment compared with C1D1, and clones undetected at baseline were assigned a pseudocount of 0.5. Clones with 0 or 1 copy at C1D1 were classified as singleton clones, and clones with 2 or more copies were classified as non-singleton clones. Clones expanded in unsorted samples were labelled as CD4+, CD8+ or unknown by matching protein sequences in sorted samples from the same patient. Wilcoxon tests on paired samples were used to test diversity changes from C1D1 to C4D1. Entries here come from immuneACCESS through TCRdb and include only in-frame sequences with V and J called. Some clones fail to appear in such tables; in the studies checked, an unresolved V gene covers under half of the shortfall, and the cause of the remainder is unknown. The V and J calls and clone size come from that table; D and trimming were worked out from the DNA. The sample table contains roughly 50,000 clones; only one count was recorded for 90% of them. The ten largest make up around 14% of the sample.

The sequencing used peripheral blood mononuclear cells (PBMCs), collected before the fourth cycle of nivolumab. Recombination connected TRBV5-7 to TRBJ2-5; the D gene is perhaps TRBD1, on 5 matching bases. Being an ORF, TRBV5-7 has a function that is uncertain. This receptor was taken from a human donor with classical Hodgkin lymphoma. CDR3 reads: CARLTVEETQYF. The nucleotides are TGTGCCAGACTGACAGTGGAAGAGACCCAGTACTTC.